This TCR beta chain was sequenced in a study of cytomegalovirus exposure and HLA in healthy donors. CDR1 is SGHNT, CDR2 YYREEE, per germline (reference sequence). Losses at the gene ends were 4 bases for V and 2 bases for J; bases not matched to a gene: 4. The CDR3 loop spans 15 amino acids. Measured with immunoSEQ multiplex PCR; TCRdb has only the in-frame clones, and not every one. Here the sample spans 110,000 to 150,000 clones, over 90% being singletons. The source is a man aged 18 to 29 in good health and CMV-seropositive. What was sequenced was PBMCs. V usage is TRBV5-4 and J usage is TRBJ2-2; 8 bases match TRBD1. CDR3 nucleotides: TGTGCCAGCAGCCCACAGGGGGGTAACACCGGGGAGCTGTTTTTT. Its protein product is CASSPQGGNTGELFF.